This TCR beta chain comes out of a study of cytomegalovirus exposure and HLA in healthy donors. The wider study: A prior study identified over 100 million unique TCR beta sequences from 190 million or so T cells. Study observations and caveats: In a later analysis, DRB1 alleles had the most associated TCRs; HLA-C alleles the fewest. The study found most TCR sequences rare, yet found some public TCRs in many donors. Some V segments could not be told apart, so they were left out, TRBV6-2 and TRBV6-3 among them.

CDR1 and CDR2 (germline): MGHRA, YSYEKL. V dropped 0 bases and J dropped 9 bases, with 15 bases sitting between them. This CDR3 region has 16 residues. The PCR made use of 60 Vbeta and 13 Jbeta primers. TCRdb keeps only in-frame clones here, not all; method: immunoSEQ multiplex PCR. The sample consists of fewer than 200,000 clones, roughly 80% of them appearing once. Notes on this clone: Its matching antigen is unknown.

Specimen: PBMCs. The TCR originated in a man aged 55 to 70 in good health and CMV-seronegative. The chain is built from TRBV4-1 and TRBJ1-6; D is perhaps TRBD1 (5 bases). CDR3 residues: CASSQDLNRRSSPLHF. The DNA for the CDR3 is TGCGCCAGCAGCCAAGATCTTAACAGGCGAAGTTCACCCCTCCACTTT.